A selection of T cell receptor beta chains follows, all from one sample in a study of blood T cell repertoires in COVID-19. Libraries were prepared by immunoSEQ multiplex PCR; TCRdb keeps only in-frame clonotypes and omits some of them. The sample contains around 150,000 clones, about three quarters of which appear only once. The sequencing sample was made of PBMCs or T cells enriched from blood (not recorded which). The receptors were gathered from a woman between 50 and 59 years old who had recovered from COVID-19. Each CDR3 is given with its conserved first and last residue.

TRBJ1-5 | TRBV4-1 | CASSQDRAGGQPQHF
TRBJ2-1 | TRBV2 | CASRTLGSRTTGYNEQFF
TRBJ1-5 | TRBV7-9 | CASSLLPGVDNQPQHF
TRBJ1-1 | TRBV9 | CASRATENTEAFF
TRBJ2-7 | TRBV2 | CASSDGLGLAGEGEQYF
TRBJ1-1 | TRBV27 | CASSYRQGGMNTEAFF
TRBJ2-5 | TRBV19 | CATLERNQETQYF
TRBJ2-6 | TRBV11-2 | CASSLVPVSGANVLTF
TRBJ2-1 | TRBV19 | CASSVAGPEQFF
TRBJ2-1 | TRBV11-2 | CASSLGESGSSYNEQFF
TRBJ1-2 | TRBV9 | CASSVESRSAGGGYTF
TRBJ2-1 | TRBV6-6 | CASSYSGGADNEQFF
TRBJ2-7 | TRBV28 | CASSLIRAYEQYF
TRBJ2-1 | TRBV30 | CAWSRTGGSYNEQFF
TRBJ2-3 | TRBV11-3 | CASSLSSDTQYF
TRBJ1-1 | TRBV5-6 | CASSFKNTEAFF
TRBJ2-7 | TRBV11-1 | CASSLAAGNEQYF
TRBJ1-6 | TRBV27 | CASSSQDAYNSPLHF
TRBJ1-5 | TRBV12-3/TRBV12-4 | CASGGEADQPQHF
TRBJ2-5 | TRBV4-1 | CASQGVGETQYF
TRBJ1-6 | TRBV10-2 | CASRNRGFPLHF
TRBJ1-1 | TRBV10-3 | CAIGREGDGTEAFF
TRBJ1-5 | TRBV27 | CASSTGGSRNQPQHF
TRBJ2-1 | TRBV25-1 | CASSDPGQGYNEQFF